The source of this TCR beta chain is a study of early T cells in non-severe SARS-CoV-2 infection. General study findings and limits: Anti-spike CD8 responses were favored in VDJdb matching, and private and CD4 specificities were missed.

Judged by abundance, this clonotype is medium-sized (0.01 to 0.1%). Its antigen is unidentified. V lost 1 base to trimming and J lost 5 bases; unmatched junction nucleotides: 2. Germline V gene sequence: CDR1 MNHEY, CDR2 SMNVEV (reference sequence). This CDR3 contains 15 residues. Attachment of unique molecular identifiers was made to individual cDNA molecules. Via MiXCR, TCRdb re-called the 5' RACE reads, giving one row per CDR3 protein. The repertoire holds 83,000 or so distinct CDR3 sequences, with more than 9% as singletons. The chain uses TRBV27 and TRBJ2-2, with TRBD1 matching over 9 bases. The clonotype was recovered from an adult who was a healthcare worker with PCR-confirmed SARS-CoV-2 infection or an uninfected control (not recorded which). The specimen comprised whole blood, sampled at baseline. The CDR3 DNA reads TGTGCCAGCAGTTTATACAGGGGGCGGACCGGGGAGCTGTTTTTT. Residues: CASSLYRGRTGELFF.